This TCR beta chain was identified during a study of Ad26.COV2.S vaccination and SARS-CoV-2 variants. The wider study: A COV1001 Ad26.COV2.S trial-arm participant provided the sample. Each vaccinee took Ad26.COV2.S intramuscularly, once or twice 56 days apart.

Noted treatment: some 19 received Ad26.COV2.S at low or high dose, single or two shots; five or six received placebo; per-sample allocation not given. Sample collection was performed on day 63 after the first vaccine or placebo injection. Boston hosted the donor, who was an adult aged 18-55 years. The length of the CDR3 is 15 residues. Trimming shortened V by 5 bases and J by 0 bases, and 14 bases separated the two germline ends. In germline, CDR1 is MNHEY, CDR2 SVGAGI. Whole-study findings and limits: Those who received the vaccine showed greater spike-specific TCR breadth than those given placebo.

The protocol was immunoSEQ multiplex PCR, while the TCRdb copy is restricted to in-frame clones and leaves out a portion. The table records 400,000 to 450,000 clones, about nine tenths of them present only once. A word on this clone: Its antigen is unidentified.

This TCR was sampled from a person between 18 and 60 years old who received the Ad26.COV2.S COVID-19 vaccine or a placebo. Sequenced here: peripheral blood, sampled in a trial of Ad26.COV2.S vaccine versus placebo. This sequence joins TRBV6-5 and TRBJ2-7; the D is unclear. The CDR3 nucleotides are TGTGCCAGCAGTCCTCCGCTGGGCCTCTCCTACGAGCAGTACTTC. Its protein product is CASSPPLGLSYEQYF.